This T cell receptor (beta chain) appears in the sequencing data of a study of blood T cell repertoires in COVID-19. The wider study: Sites across the United States, Italy and Spain contributed samples from acute and convalescent COVID-19.

Some clones are missing from TCRdb's copy, which holds only in-frame ones; the method was immunoSEQ multiplex PCR. The profile covers 150,000 to 200,000 clones, with around 86% appearing a single time and about 9.6% taken by the ten largest. The CDR3 has 13 residues. V was cut by 8 bases and J by 2 bases, with 13 bases left in between. In its sample, this clone was seen once. Source material: peripheral blood. The receptor was derived from a man between 45 and 60 years old with active or convalescent COVID-19. The rearrangement links TRBV5-3 to TRBJ1-1; D is unclear. TRBV5-3 is assigned to the ORF class and has an uncertain function. The CDR3 loop is CASSIGANTEAFF. The CDR3 nucleotides read TGTGCCAGTTCGATAGGAGCCAACACTGAAGCTTTCTTT.